Below are 3 T cell receptor beta chains sequenced from a single sample in a study of blood T cell repertoires in COVID-19. Assay used: immunoSEQ multiplex PCR; TCRdb lists only in-frame clones, some missing. This sample has under 250,000 clones; about 80% occur once, and the top ten carry approximately 4.7%. Sequenced input: peripheral blood. The source is a man over 45 with active or convalescent COVID-19.

V gene TRBV12-3 or TRBV12-4 combines with J gene TRBJ1-2; 7 bases are a match to TRBD1. The CDR3 extends over 13 amino acids. After removal of 5 bases from V and 2 bases from J, the junction contained 2 bases not matched to a gene. Here the CDR3 DNA reads TGTGCCAGCAGTCGGGACAGAAACTATGGCTACACCTTC. Protein product: CASSRDRNYGYTF.

This clone has just one count. This chain connects TRBV5-4 to TRBJ1-3; 7 nucleotides align to TRBD1. The CDR3 runs to 16 residues. J lost 1 base, V lost 1 base, and 5 bases had no gene match. Germline V CDR1 and CDR2: SGHNT, YYREEE (reference sequence). In nucleotides, the CDR3 is TGTGCCAGCAGCTTGTGGCAGGGGGGTTCTGGAAACACCATATATTTT. It translates to CASSLWQGGSGNTIYF.

The chain carries TRBV29-1 and TRBJ2-3; TRBD2 matches 11 bases. V dropped 1 base and J dropped 1; count of bases not matched to a gene: 1. The germline gives CDR1 SQVTM, CDR2 ANQGSEA. CDR3 length: 15 residues. CDR3 DNA: TGCAGCGTTGAAGGGGGACTAGCGGGCACAGATACGCAGTATTTT. This sequence encodes CSVEGGLAGTDTQYF.